The rows below give T cell receptor beta chains drawn from one sample of a study of blood T cell repertoires in COVID-19. Assay used: immunoSEQ multiplex PCR; TCRdb lists only in-frame clones, some missing. The sample has 250,000 to 350,000 clones, more than 80% seen once. What was sequenced was peripheral blood. Receptor source: a woman in her forties or fifties with COVID-19, enrolled during active disease. The CDR3 runs from the conserved cysteine through the conserved F or W. Fields, in order: CDR3 DNA, CDR3 protein, clone size, V gene, CDR3 length, J gene, D gene. The D gene is left open where the match is weak. Clone sizes are given selectively: once, few, many, or a class where the clone is expanded.

CDR3 DNA: TGTGCCAGCTCACCAGGGACAGTAAAGAGTCAGCCCCAGCATTTT
CDR3 protein: CASSPGTVKSQPQHF
clone size: once
V gene: TRBV18
CDR3 length: 15
J gene: TRBJ1-5
D gene: TRBD1

CDR3 DNA: TGCGCCAGCAGCCAAGCCGGGACTAGCGGGTACGAGCAGTACTTC
CDR3 protein: CASSQAGTSGYEQYF
clone size: NA
V gene: TRBV4-1
CDR3 length: 15
J gene: TRBJ2-7
D gene: TRBD2

CDR3 DNA: TGTGCCACCGGACAGGGACGCCCCGGGGAGCTGTTTTTT
CDR3 protein: CATGQGRPGELFF
clone size: few
V gene: TRBV24-1
CDR3 length: 13
J gene: TRBJ2-2
D gene: TRBD1

CDR3 DNA: TGTGCCAGCAGTTCCCTCCGGGACAGAAATTACGAGCAGTACTTC
CDR3 protein: CASSSLRDRNYEQYF
clone size: once
V gene: TRBV27
CDR3 length: 15
J gene: TRBJ2-7
D gene: TRBD1

CDR3 DNA: TGTGCCAGTAGTATAATTTGGGCTATGGACACTGAAGCTTTCTTT
CDR3 protein: CASSIIWAMDTEAFF
clone size: NA
V gene: TRBV19
CDR3 length: 15
J gene: TRBJ1-1
D gene: NA

CDR3 DNA: TGTGCCACTCAAGAGTCGGGACAGGGCGATGTGGGGTCCTACAATGAGCAGTTCTTC
CDR3 protein: CATQESGQGDVGSYNEQFF
clone size: NA
V gene: TRBV7-6
CDR3 length: 19
J gene: TRBJ2-1
D gene: TRBD1

CDR3 DNA: TGTGCCGGAATACATGAGGTTGTTACCGGGGAGCTGTTTTTT
CDR3 protein: CAGIHEVVTGELFF
clone size: few
V gene: TRBV21-1
CDR3 length: 14
J gene: TRBJ2-2
D gene: NA

CDR3 DNA: TGCGCCAGCAGCTTTAGTAGCGACCCAACCTACAATGAGCAGTTCTTC
CDR3 protein: CASSFSSDPTYNEQFF
clone size: once
V gene: TRBV5-1
CDR3 length: 16
J gene: TRBJ2-1
D gene: NA

CDR3 DNA: TGTGCCAGCAGCTCAGCTTGGGGGACTAGCGGGACCACCGGGGAGCTGTTTTTT
CDR3 protein: CASSSAWGTSGTTGELFF
clone size: few
V gene: TRBV11-2
CDR3 length: 18
J gene: TRBJ2-2
D gene: TRBD2

CDR3 DNA: TGTGCCAGCAGCGAATTACAGGGGCCTTCTCACTACTATGGCTACACCTTC
CDR3 protein: CASSELQGPSHYYGYTF
clone size: NA
V gene: TRBV5-4
CDR3 length: 17
J gene: TRBJ1-2
D gene: TRBD1

CDR3 DNA: TGTGCCAGTACCCCCGGGACAGGGCTAAACAATGAGCAGTTCTTC
CDR3 protein: CASTPGTGLNNEQFF
clone size: NA
V gene: TRBV19
CDR3 length: 15
J gene: TRBJ2-1
D gene: TRBD1

CDR3 DNA: TGTGCCAGCAGTCTAAATTCCTTGCCAGATACGCAGTATTTT
CDR3 protein: CASSLNSLPDTQYF
clone size: NA
V gene: TRBV7-9
CDR3 length: 14
J gene: TRBJ2-3
D gene: NA

CDR3 DNA: TGCAGCGTTGAAATGGGTAGGGGCGTCGGCACCGGGGAGCTGTTTTTT
CDR3 protein: CSVEMGRGVGTGELFF
clone size: once
V gene: TRBV29-1
CDR3 length: 16
J gene: TRBJ2-2
D gene: NA

CDR3 DNA: TGCGCCAGCAGTTGGACAGGGTCCAATGAGCAGTTCTTC
CDR3 protein: CASSWTGSNEQFF
clone size: once
V gene: TRBV5-1
CDR3 length: 13
J gene: TRBJ2-1
D gene: TRBD1

CDR3 DNA: TGTGCCAGCAGCCCGACTAGCGGGGGGATCTTGGAGCTGTTTTTT
CDR3 protein: CASSPTSGGILELFF
clone size: few
V gene: TRBV7-7
CDR3 length: 15
J gene: TRBJ2-2
D gene: TRBD2

CDR3 DNA: TGTGCCAGCAGCTCTTCCGATTCACCCCTCCACTTT
CDR3 protein: CASSSSDSPLHF
clone size: NA
V gene: TRBV7-2
CDR3 length: 12
J gene: TRBJ1-6
D gene: NA

CDR3 DNA: TGTGCCAGCAGTGTGGGACAGGGGGCTCTGAGCGGGGCCTACAATGAGCAGTTCTTC
CDR3 protein: CASSVGQGALSGAYNEQFF
clone size: NA
V gene: TRBV6-1
CDR3 length: 19
J gene: TRBJ2-1
D gene: TRBD1

CDR3 DNA: TGTGCCAGCAGCTTAGAACTGAACGAGCAGTACTTC
CDR3 protein: CASSLELNEQYF
clone size: NA
V gene: TRBV11-2
CDR3 length: 12
J gene: TRBJ2-7
D gene: NA

CDR3 DNA: TGTGCCAGTAGTATTCTCCCAGGGGTTATGAACACTGAAGCTTTCTTT
CDR3 protein: CASSILPGVMNTEAFF
clone size: once
V gene: TRBV19
CDR3 length: 16
J gene: TRBJ1-1
D gene: NA

CDR3 DNA: TGTGCCTGCGACCACGGGGTGGTCAATCAGCCCCAGCATTTT
CDR3 protein: CACDHGVVNQPQHF
clone size: NA
V gene: TRBV30
CDR3 length: 14
J gene: TRBJ1-5
D gene: NA

CDR3 DNA: TGTGCCAGTGGCCAGGGGACTATGTTTGTTGATGAGCAGTTCTTC
CDR3 protein: CASGQGTMFVDEQFF
clone size: NA
V gene: TRBV5-5
CDR3 length: 15
J gene: TRBJ2-1
D gene: NA

CDR3 DNA: TGTGCCAGCAGCGTATCGGGGTCACCCATCCAAGAGACCCAGTACTTC
CDR3 protein: CASSVSGSPIQETQYF
clone size: NA
V gene: TRBV9
CDR3 length: 16
J gene: TRBJ2-5
D gene: NA

CDR3 DNA: TGTGCCAGCAGCCCCGCCGGGACTAGCGGGCGCTACGAGCAGTACTTC
CDR3 protein: CASSPAGTSGRYEQYF
clone size: NA
V gene: TRBV7-2
CDR3 length: 16
J gene: TRBJ2-7
D gene: TRBD2

CDR3 DNA: TGCGCCAGCGCGGGACTAGCGGGGGGTGAGCAGTTCTTC
CDR3 protein: CASAGLAGGEQFF
clone size: NA
V gene: TRBV5-1
CDR3 length: 13
J gene: TRBJ2-1
D gene: TRBD2